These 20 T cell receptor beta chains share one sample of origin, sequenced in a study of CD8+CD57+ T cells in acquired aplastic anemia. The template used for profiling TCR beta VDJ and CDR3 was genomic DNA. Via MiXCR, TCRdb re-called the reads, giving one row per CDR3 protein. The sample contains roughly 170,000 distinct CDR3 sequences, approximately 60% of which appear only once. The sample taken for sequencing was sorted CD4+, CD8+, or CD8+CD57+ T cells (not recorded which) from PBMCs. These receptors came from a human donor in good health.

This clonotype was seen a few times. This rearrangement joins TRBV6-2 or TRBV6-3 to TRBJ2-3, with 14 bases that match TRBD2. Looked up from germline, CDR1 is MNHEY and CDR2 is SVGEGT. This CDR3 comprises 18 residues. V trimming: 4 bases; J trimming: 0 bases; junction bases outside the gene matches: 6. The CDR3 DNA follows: TGTGCCAGCAGTTCTCCGGGACTAGCGGGAGCGAGCACAGATACGCAGTATTTT. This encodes CASSSPGLAGASTDTQYF.

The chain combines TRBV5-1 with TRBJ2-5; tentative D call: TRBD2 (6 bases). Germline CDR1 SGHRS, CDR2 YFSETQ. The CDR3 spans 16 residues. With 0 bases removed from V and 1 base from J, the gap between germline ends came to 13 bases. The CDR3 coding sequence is TGCGCCAGCAGCTTGGTCGTATCGGGACTCCAAGAGACCCAGTACTTC. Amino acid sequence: CASSLVVSGLQETQYF.

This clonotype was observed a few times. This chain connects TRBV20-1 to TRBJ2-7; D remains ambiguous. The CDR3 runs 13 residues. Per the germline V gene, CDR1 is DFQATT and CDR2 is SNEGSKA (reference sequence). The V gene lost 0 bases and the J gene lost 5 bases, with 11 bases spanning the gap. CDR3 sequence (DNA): TGCAGTGCTAGAGACTGGAAATTCCACGAGCAGTACTTC. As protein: CSARDWKFHEQYF.

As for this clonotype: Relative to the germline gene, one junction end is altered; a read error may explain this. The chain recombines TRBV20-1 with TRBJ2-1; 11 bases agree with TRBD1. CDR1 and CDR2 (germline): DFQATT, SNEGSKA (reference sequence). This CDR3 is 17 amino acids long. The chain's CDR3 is CSAREDRGPRSYNEQLF. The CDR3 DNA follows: TGCAGCGCTAGAGAGGACAGGGGGCCCAGGTCGTACAATGAGCAGTTGTTC.

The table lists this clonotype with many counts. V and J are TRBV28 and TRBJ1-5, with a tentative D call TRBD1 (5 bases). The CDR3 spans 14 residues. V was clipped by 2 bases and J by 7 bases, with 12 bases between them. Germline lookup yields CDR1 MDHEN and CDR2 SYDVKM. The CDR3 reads CASSLLAGSQPQHF. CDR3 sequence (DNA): TGTGCCAGCAGTTTACTCGCAGGGAGCCAGCCCCAGCATTTT.

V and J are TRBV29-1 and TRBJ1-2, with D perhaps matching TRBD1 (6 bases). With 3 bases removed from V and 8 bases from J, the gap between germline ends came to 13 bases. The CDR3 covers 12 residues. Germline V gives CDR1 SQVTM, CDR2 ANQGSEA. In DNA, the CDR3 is TGCAGCGTTGACCGACAGGCCCACGGCTACACCTTC. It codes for CSVDRQAHGYTF.

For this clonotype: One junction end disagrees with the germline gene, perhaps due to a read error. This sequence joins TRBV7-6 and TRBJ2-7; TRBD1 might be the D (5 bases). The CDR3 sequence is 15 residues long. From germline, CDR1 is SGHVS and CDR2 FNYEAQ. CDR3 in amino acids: CASSLAQGTNYERYF. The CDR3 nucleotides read TGTGCCAGCAGCTTAGCCCAGGGTACAAACTACGAGCGGTACTTC.

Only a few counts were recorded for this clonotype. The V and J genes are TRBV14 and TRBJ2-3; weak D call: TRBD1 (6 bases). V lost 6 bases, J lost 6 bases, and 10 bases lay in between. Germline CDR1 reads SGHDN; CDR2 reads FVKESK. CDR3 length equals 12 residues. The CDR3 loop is CASRTGSDTQYF. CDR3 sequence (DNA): TGTGCCAGCAGAACAGGGTCTGATACGCAGTATTTT.

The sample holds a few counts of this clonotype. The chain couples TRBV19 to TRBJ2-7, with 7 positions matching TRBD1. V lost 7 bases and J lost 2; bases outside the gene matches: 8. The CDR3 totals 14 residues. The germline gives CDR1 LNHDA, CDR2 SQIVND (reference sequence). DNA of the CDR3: TGTGCCAGTAAATTTGGGGACAGTGCCTACGAGCAGTACTTC. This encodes CASKFGDSAYEQYF.

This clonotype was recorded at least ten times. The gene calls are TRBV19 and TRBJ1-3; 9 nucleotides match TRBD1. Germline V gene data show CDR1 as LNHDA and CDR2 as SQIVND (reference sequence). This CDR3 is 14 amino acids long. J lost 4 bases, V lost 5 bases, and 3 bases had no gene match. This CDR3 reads CASSWGQGGNTIYF. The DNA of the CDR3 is TGTGCCAGTAGTTGGGGACAGGGAGGAAACACCATATATTTT.

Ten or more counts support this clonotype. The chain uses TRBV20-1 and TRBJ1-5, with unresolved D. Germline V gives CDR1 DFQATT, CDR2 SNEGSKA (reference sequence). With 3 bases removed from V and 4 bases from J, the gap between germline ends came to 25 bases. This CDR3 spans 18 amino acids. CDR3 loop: CSASGLIEGLGRNQPQHF. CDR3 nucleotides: TGCAGTGCTAGTGGCCTAATAGAGGGTCTGGGCAGGAATCAGCCCCAGCATTTT.

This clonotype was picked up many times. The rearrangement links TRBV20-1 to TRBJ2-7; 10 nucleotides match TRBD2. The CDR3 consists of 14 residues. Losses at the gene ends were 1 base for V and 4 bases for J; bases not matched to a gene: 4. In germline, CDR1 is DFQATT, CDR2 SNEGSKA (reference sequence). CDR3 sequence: CSARVRTSGYEQYF. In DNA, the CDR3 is TGCAGTGCTAGAGTTCGGACTAGCGGTTACGAGCAGTACTTC.

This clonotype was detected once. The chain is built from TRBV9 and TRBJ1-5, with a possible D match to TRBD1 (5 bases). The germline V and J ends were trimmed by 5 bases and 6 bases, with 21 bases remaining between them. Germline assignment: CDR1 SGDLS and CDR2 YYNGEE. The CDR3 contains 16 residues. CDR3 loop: CASSYPRGAVAQPQHF. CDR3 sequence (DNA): TGTGCCAGCAGTTACCCACGAGGGGCTGTCGCTCAGCCCCAGCATTTT.

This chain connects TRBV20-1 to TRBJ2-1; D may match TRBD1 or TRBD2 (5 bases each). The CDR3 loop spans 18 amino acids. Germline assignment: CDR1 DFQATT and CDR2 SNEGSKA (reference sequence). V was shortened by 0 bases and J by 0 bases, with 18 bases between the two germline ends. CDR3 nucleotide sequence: TGCAGTGCTAGAGACCACCTTAACGAGGGGAGCTCCTACAATGAGCAGTTCTTC. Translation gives CSARDHLNEGSSYNEQFF.

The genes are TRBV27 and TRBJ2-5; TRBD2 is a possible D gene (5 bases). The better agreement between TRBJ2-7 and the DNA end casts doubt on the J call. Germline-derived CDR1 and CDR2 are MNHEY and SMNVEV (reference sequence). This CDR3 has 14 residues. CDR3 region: CASSLYGGNYEQYF. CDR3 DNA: TGTGCCAGCAGTTTATACGGAGGAAACTACGAGCAGTACTTC.

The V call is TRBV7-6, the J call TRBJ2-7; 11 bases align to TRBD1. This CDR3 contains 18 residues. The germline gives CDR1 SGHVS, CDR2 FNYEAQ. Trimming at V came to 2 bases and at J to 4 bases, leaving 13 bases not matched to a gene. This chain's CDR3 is CASSLRHSEDRGRYEQYF. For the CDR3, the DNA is TGTGCCAGCAGCTTACGCCATTCAGAGGACAGGGGGCGGTACGAGCAGTACTTC.

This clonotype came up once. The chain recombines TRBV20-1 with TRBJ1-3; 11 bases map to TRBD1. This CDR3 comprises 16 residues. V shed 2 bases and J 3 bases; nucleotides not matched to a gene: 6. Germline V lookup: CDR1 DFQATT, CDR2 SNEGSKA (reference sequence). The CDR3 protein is CSARRTGGLGGNTIYF. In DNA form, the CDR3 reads TGCAGTGCTAGACGGACAGGGGGCTTAGGTGGAAACACCATATATTTT.

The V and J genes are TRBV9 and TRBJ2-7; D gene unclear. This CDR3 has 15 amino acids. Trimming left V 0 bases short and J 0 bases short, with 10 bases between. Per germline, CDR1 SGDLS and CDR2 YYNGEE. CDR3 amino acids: CASSVADDISYEQYF. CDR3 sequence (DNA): TGTGCCAGCAGCGTAGCCGACGACATCTCCTACGAGCAGTACTTC.

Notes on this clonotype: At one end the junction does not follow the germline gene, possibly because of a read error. The CDR3 here is CTSSLYRGMTSGMGAGETQYF. The DNA of the CDR3 is TGTACCAGCAGCTTATATCGGGGAATGACTAGCGGGATGGGGGCCGGGGAGACCCAGTACTTC. The V and J genes are TRBV7-9 and TRBJ2-5, with 11 bases identical to TRBD2. Germline lookup yields CDR1 SEHNR and CDR2 FQNEAQ (reference sequence). The CDR3 is made up of 21 amino acids. The full variable domain, rest sourced from reference TRBV7-9 and TRBJ2-5, is DTGVSQNPRHKITKRGQNVTFRCDPISEHNRLYWYRQTLGQGPEFLTYFQNEAQLEKSRLLSDRFSAERPKGSFSTLEIQRTEQGDSAMYLCTSSLYRGMTSGMGAGETQYFGPGTRLLVL.

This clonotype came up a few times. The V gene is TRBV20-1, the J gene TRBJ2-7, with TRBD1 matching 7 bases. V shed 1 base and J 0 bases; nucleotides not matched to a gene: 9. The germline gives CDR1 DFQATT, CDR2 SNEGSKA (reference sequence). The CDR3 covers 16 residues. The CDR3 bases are TGCAGTGCTAGAGGCCGTCTGGACAGGAGCTCCTACGAGCAGTACTTC. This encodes CSARGRLDRSSYEQYF.